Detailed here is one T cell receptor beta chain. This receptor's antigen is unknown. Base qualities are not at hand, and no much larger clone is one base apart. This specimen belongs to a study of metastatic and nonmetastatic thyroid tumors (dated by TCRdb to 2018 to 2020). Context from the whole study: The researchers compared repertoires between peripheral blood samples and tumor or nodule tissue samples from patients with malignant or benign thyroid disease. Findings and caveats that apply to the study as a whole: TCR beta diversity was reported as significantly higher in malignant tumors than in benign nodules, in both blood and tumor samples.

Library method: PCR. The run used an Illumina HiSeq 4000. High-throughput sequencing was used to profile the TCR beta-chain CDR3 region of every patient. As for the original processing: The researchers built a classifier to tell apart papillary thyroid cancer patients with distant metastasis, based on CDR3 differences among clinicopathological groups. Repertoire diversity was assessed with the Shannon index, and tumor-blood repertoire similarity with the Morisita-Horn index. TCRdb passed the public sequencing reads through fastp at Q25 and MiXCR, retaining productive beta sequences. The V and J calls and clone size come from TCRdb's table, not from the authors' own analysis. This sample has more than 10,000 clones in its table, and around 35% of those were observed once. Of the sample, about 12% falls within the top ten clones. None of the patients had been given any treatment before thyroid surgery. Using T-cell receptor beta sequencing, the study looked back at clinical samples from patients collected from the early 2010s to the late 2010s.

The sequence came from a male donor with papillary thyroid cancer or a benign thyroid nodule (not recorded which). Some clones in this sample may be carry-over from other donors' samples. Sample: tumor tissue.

The bases are TGCAGTGTATCCTCGGGGGGCACGGAGACCCAGTACTTC. This yields the protein CSVSSGGTETQYF. The sequence links TRBV20-1 to TRBJ2-5; the D segment could be TRBD2, given 7 matching bases. V loses 7 bases, J loses 5 bases, and the germline ends lie 17 bases apart. The CDR3 contains 13 residues, cysteine and phenylalanine counted. This entry keeps only the CDR3 DNA: 39 bases, framed from base 1. From the germline V gene (reference sequence), CDR1 is DFQATT and CDR2 is SNEGSKA.